This T cell receptor beta chain was sequenced in a study of cytomegalovirus exposure and HLA in healthy donors (dated by TCRdb to about 2017). Concerning the study at large: An earlier analysis of some 600 of the donors reported approximately 280 Gb of sequence data and 100 million to 120 million unique TCR beta sequences obtained from roughly 180 million T cells. Around 330 gigabases of sequencing data and roughly 81 million unique TCR sequences made up an early release that covered 500 to 700 HLA-typed donors. Of the 350 to 450 genotyped donors, over 70% fell in the genetic ancestry cluster associated with self-reported Caucasian donors. The study aimed to test whether signatures of past pathogen exposure could be identified by cataloging public T cell receptors. The study profiled the T cell repertoires of around 700 subjects by immunosequencing and related them to cytomegalovirus serostatus. In addition to the first cohort of approximately 670 subjects, a separate validation cohort of 120 different subjects was used. The study combined high-throughput TCR immunosequencing, statistical association of individual TCRs with disease status, and machine learning to predict cytomegalovirus infection status. A later analysis re-examined previously published TCR beta repertoires from roughly 650 donors and added high-resolution HLA genotyping to investigate patterns of TCR occurrence. In the later analysis, no new phenotypic data were used to find candidate immune exposures; instead, reliance was placed on TCR beta sequences and their occurrence across donors. An earlier analysis of 587 of the donors applied high-throughput TCR beta sequencing to assess whether each TCR beta V gene segment acted as functional or pseudogenic. Donor age, sex, ethnicity and CMV serostatus were collected together with the repertoire data. In a later genetic analysis, genome-wide SNP genotypes for 398 of the 666 donors were used, and that subset was treated as a discovery cohort. All discovery cohort repertoires had been generated using a single sequencing platform. Both class I and class II loci were covered by HLA typing, at four-digit resolution. The number of donors typed differed by locus, with roughly 629-640 for A, B, C, DRB1 and DQB1, roughly 520 for DQA1, 600 to 610 for DPA1, and some 440 for DPB1. Roughly 5 DR-DQ haplotypes were handled as single units for association and clustering because linkage in the cohort was strong. Across around 400 genotyped donors of the cohort, an average of about 240,000 unique TCR beta nucleotide sequences per donor were sequenced, and roughly a sixth of those sequences were non-productive. Paper-wide results and their limitations: Broadly in line with IMGT annotations, most TCR beta V segments showed up in productive rearrangements about 87% or about 30% of the time in an earlier analysis of several hundred of the donors. The study listed 164 TCR beta chains as associated with cytomegalovirus. A further reported finding was that TCR beta sequences accurately predicted the HLA-A and HLA-B alleles for most subjects in the first cohort. Several of the top co-occurrence clusters appeared to be linked to parvovirus B19, influenza, CMV and Epstein-Barr virus, according to a later analysis. A later analysis associated about 17,000 TCR beta sequences with specific HLA alleles at a false discovery rate of 0.05. Presence/absence analyses assumed roughly uniform sequencing depth across donors, an assumption that may not hold. Because the 87-base-pair reads could not distinguish some IMGT-functional V segments, including TRBV6-2 and TRBV6-3, those segments were excluded. A later genetic analysis reported fewer N-insertions in productive TCRs among donors in an Asian-associated ancestry cluster than the roughly 700-donor mean. According to a later analysis, most CMV-associated TCR beta chains appeared to be HLA-restricted, and the HLA associations seemed to be driven largely by CMV exposure. Most TCR sequences were observed very rarely across donors, whereas some public TCRs were present in many individuals. When HLA alleles, especially DR and DQ, strongly co-occurred, TCR associations were difficult to assign to individual alleles. HLA typing was unavailable for some donors at each locus, so association tests used only the typed subset. A later analysis found that HLA-associated TCR beta chains were more clonally expanded and had lower generation probabilities than equally common non-associated chains. In a later analysis, the rate of TCR association differed among HLA loci, with DRB1 alleles having the most associated TCRs and HLA-C alleles having the fewest. In vitro tests confirmed that three of the cytomegalovirus-associated TCR beta chains recognize cytomegalovirus antigens. Because counts were too low, under 20 rarely observed V segments, including chromosome 9 orphons, were left out of the earlier analysis of 587 of the donors. Linkage disequilibrium might explain the correlated functional status among segregating V segments, but an unknown experimental factor could not be excluded. It was suggested by the authors that the approach could potentially be generalized to other disease states and immunological phenotypes. The cohort was sequenced for TCR beta chains only, and without alpha or paired-chain data the features that could be detected were limited. The classifier was reported to diagnose cytomegalovirus status with high specificity and sensitivity in both the original and validation cohorts. A cluster of highly shared sequence variants was judged likely to represent a technical artifact of the sequencing pipeline. For the cohort, immune exposure information was limited to CMV serostatus. A later genetic analysis associated a missense DCLRE1C variant with V-gene and J-gene trimming of TCR beta chains, and an independent cohort replicated the association.

This clone was found a few times. Its specific antigen is unknown. No much larger clonotype is one base removed from it; base qualities were not supplied. The protocol used for the library was the immunoSEQ multiplex PCR assay. For the multiplex PCR, a mixture combining 60 forward primers for TCR Vbeta segments and 13 reverse primers for TCR Jbeta segments was used. A multiplex PCR assay on genomic DNA amplified the CDR3 region of rearranged TCR beta genes. The amplified TCR beta libraries were sequenced on the Illumina HiSeq System as 87-base-pair reads. Regarding the original processing steps: Across the 670 or so repertoires, a later analysis counted approximately 83 million unique TCR beta chains, around 11 million of which were shared by at least two donors. To remove PCR and sequencing errors, raw reads were error-corrected and collapsed into unique sequences using a nearest-neighbor algorithm that merged closely related sequences. V, D and J gene segments were assigned by aligning CDR3 sequences to IMGT reference sequences. For a sequence to be retained, a match of at least six nucleotides to both a V gene segment and a J gene segment was required. A rearrangement counted as productive if the CDR3 had no stop codons and remained in frame with V and J, and every other rearrangement counted as non-productive. Following IMGT convention, CDR3 was defined as the stretch from the second conserved V-encoded cysteine to the conserved J-encoded phenylalanine. The earlier analysis of a few hundred of the donors excluded sequences that lacked an unambiguous match to a single V gene segment. An earlier analysis of fewer than 750 of the donors classified V segments as functional when productive rearrangements were above 56.7% and as segregating when the standard deviation between donors was above 5%. A statistical classification framework was built to diagnose cytomegalovirus status from the catalog of TCR beta chain sequences. In a later analysis, TCR nucleotide sequences were compared against IMGT/GENE-DB human TR gene sequences so that V and J genes could be assigned. Using the TCRdist pipeline, a later analysis assigned CDR3 sequences along with most-parsimonious VDJ recombination scenarios. In a later analysis, every TCR beta chain was defined by the combination of its CDR3 amino acid sequence and its V-gene family, and reads without a unique V-gene family were dropped. A later analysis removed over 500 highly shared, low-generation-probability nucleotide sequences to deal with suspected cross-contamination and a sequencing artifact. A later analysis calculated a clonal expansion index for each public chain from normalized within-repertoire ranks of inferred template counts. In a later analysis, generation probabilities were computed using a VDJ recombination model fitted to out-of-frame rearrangements, and the results were checked against IGoR. In a later analysis, hypergeometric tests were used to score TCR-TCR, TCR-HLA and TCR-CMV co-occurrence, with a repertoire-size bias correction applied to TCR pairs. In a later analysis, false discovery rates were estimated by permuting HLA or CMV assignments 20 times. In a later analysis, co-occurring TCRs were grouped using DBSCAN, and TCRdist sequence similarity was added for clustering within HLA-allele-positive subsets. Co-occurrence clustering excluded repertoires with fewer than 30,000 or more than 120,000 public chains, plus five with anomalous nucleotide sharing. TCRdb took over this immuneACCESS table, retaining in-frame rearrangements with V and J assigned. Such tables are incomplete; in checked studies, under half of the missing clones stem from an unresolved V gene, and the remainder is unexplained. The V and J calls and clone size were taken over from that table, and D and trimming were inferred from the DNA. The sample data list about 140,000 clones, and approximately 82% of these were observed just once. In total, the top ten clones hold approximately 3.2% of the sample.

Per the germline V gene, MDHEN is the CDR1 and SYDVKM is the CDR2. The CDR3 spans 14 residues, from the cysteine through the phenylalanine. Only CDR3 DNA is held: 42 bases, read in frame from base 1. Trimmed from V: 6 bases; trimmed from J: 6 bases; junction bases lacking a gene match: 7. In total, fewer than 750 healthy bone marrow donors made up the cohort. At the time of sampling, every cohort member was nominally healthy, though immune exposures that went unrecorded were likely present. The donor tested CMV seropositive and was one of the 289 seropositive cohort members. A peripheral blood sample was collected from each donor, and TCR beta sequencing was performed on peripheral blood mononuclear cells. The Qiagen DNeasy Blood Extraction Kit was used to extract genomic DNA from the blood cell samples.

This sequence uses TRBV28 and TRBJ1-5, with 8 central nucleotides matching TRBD1. The sequence came from a man aged 18 to 30 in good health and CMV-seropositive. Source material: PBMCs. This receptor carries the CDR3 CASRVQGATQPQHF. The sequence in DNA is TGTGCCAGCAGGGTTCAGGGGGCGACTCAGCCCCAGCATTTT.